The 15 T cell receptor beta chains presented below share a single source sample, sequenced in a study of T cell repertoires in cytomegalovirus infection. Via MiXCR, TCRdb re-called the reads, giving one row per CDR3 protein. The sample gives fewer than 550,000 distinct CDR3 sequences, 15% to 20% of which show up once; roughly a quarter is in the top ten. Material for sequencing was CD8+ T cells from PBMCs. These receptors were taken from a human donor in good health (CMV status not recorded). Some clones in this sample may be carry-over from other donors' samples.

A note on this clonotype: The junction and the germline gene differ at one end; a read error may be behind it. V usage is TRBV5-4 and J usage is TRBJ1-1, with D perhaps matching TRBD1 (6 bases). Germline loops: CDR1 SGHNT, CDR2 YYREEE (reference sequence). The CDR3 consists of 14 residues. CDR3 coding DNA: TGTGCCAGCAGCCCGAGGGAAGGGGGAACTGAAGCTGGCTTT. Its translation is CASSPREGGTEAGF.

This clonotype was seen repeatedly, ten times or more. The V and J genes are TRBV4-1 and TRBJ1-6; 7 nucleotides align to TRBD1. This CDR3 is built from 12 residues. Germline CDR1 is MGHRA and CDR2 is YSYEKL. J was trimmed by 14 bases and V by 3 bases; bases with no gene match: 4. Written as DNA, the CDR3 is TGCGCCAGCAGCCACGACAGGGACACCCTCCACTTT. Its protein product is CASSHDRDTLHF.

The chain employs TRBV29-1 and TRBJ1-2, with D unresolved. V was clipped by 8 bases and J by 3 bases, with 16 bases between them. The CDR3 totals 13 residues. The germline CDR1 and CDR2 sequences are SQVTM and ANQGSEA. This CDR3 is CSHQSDLDYGYTF. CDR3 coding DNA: TGCAGCCACCAATCAGACCTTGACTATGGCTACACCTTC.

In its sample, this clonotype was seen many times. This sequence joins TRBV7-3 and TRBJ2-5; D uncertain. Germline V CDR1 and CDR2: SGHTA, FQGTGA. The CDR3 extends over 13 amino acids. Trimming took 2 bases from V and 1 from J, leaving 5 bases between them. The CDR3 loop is CASSLGPQETQYF. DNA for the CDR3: TGTGCCAGCAGCTTAGGCCCCCAAGAGACCCAGTACTTC.

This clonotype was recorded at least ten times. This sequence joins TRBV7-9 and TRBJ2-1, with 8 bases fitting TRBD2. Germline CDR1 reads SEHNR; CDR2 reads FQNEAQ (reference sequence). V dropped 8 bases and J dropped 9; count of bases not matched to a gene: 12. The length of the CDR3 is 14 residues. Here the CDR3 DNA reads TGTGCCAGCGGACCGAGGAGCGGGAGTAGTGAGCAGTTCTTC. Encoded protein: CASGPRSGSSEQFF.

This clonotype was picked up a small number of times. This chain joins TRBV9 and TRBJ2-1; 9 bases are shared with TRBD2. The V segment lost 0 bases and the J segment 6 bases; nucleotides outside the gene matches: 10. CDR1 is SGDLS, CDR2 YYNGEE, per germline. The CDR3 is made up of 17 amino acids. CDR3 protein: CASSVVGASGAANEQFF. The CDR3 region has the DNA TGTGCCAGCAGCGTAGTCGGAGCTAGCGGGGCCGCCAATGAGCAGTTCTTC.

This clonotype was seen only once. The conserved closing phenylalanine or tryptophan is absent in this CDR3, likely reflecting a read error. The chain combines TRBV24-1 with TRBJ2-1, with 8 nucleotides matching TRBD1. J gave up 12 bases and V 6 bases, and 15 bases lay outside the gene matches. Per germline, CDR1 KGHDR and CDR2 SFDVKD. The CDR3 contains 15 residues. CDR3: CATSPRTGLGDVQFL. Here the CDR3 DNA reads TGTGCCACCAGTCCCAGGACAGGGCTGGGGGATGTGCAGTTCTTA.

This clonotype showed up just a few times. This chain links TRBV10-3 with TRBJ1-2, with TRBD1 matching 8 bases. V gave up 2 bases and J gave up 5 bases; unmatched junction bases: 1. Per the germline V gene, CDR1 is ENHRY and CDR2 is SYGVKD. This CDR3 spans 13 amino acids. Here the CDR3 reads CAISEDRGYGYTF. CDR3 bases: TGTGCCATCAGTGAGGACAGGGGATATGGCTACACCTTC.

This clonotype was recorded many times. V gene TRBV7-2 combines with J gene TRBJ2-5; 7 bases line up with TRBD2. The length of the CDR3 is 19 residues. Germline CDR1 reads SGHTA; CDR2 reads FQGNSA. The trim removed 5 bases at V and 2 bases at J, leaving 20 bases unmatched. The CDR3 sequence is CASSLLEGLERDIQETQYF. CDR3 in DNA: TGTGCCAGCAGCCTCTTAGAGGGATTAGAGCGGGATATACAAGAGACCCAGTACTTC.

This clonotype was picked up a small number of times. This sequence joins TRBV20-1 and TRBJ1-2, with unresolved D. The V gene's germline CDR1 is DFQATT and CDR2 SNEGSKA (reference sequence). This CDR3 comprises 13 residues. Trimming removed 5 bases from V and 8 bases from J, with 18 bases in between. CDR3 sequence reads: CSAHLRGLRGYTF. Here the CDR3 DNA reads TGCAGTGCTCACCTCCGGGGTCTGAGGGGCTACACCTTC.

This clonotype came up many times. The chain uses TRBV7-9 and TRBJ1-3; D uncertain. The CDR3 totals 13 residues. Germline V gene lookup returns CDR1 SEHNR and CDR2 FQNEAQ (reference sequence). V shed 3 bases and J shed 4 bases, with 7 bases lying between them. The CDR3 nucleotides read TGTGCCAGCAGCTTCATCCCCGGAAACACCATATATTTT. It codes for CASSFIPGNTIYF.

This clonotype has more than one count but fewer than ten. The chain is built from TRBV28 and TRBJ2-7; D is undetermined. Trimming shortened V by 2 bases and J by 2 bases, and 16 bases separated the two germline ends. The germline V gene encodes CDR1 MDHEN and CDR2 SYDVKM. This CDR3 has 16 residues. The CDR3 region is CASSLPPPNPTYEQYF. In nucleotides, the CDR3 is TGTGCCAGCAGTTTACCTCCCCCAAACCCTACCTACGAGCAGTACTTC.

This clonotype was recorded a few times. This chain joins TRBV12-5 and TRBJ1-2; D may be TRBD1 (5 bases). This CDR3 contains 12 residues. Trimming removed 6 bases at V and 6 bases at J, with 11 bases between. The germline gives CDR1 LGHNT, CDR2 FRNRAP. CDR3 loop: CASGNGADGYTF. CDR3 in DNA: TGTGCTAGTGGGAATGGGGCTGATGGCTACACCTTC.

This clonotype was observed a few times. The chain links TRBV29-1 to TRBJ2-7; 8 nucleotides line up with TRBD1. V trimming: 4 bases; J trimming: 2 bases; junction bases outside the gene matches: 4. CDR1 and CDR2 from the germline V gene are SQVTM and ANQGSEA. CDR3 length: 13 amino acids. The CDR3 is CSVVGGQAYEQYF. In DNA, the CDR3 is TGCAGCGTTGTGGGGGGACAGGCCTACGAGCAGTACTTC.

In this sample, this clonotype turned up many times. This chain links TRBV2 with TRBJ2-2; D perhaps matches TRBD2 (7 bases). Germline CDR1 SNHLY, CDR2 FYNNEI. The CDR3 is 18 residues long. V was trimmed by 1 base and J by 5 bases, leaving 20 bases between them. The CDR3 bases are TGTGCCAGCAGTGAAGGCGGGGGTCACAGGGCCCATACCGGGGAGCTGTTTTTT. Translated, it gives CASSEGGGHRAHTGELFF.